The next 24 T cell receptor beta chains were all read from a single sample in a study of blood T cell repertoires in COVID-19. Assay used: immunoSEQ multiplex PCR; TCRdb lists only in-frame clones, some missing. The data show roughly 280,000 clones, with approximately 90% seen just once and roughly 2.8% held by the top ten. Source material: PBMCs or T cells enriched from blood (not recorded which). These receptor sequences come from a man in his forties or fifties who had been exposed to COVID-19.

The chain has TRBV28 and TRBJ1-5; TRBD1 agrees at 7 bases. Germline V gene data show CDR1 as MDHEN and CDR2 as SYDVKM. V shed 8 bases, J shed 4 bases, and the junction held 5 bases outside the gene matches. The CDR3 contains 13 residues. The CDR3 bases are TGTGCCAGCTCGCAGACAGGGAATCAGCCCCAGCATTTT. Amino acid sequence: CASSQTGNQPQHF. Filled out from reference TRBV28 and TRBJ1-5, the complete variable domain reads DVKVTQSSRYLVKRTGEKVFLECVQDMDHENMFWYRQDPGLGLRLIYFSYDVKMKEKGDIPEGYSVSREKKERFSLILESASTNQTSMYLCASSQTGNQPQHFGDGTRLSIL.

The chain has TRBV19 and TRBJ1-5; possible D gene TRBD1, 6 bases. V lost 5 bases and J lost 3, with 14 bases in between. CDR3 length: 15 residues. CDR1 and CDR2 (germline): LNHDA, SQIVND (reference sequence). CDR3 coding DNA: TGTGCCAGTAGTCCCCTCGACAGGTACAATCAGCCCCAGCATTTT. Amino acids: CASSPLDRYNQPQHF. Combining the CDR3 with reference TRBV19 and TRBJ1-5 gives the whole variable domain DGGITQSPKYLFRKEGQNVTLSCEQNLNHDAMYWYRQDPGQGLRLIYYSQIVNDFQKGDIAEGYSVSREKKESFPLTVTSAQKNPTAFYLCASSPLDRYNQPQHFGDGTRLSIL.

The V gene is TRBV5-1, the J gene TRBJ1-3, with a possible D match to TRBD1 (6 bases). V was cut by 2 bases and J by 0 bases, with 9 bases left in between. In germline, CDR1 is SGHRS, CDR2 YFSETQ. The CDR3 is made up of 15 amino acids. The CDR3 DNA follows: TGCGCCAGCAGCTTTATAGGGGGCTCTGGAAACACCATATATTTT. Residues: CASSFIGGSGNTIYF.

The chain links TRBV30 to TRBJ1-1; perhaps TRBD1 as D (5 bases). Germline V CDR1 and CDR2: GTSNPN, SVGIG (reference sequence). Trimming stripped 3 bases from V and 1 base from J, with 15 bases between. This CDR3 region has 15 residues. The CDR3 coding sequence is TGTGCCTGGAGCCTCGGGGGGACTTCGAACACTGAAGCTTTCTTT. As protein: CAWSLGGTSNTEAFF.

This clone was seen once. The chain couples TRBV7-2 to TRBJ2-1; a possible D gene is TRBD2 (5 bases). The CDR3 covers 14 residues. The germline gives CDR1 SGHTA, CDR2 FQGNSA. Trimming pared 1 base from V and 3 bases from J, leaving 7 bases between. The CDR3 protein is CASSLDTSYNEQFF. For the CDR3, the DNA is TGTGCCAGCAGCTTAGATACTAGCTACAATGAGCAGTTCTTC. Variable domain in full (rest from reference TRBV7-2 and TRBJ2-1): GAGVSQSPSNKVTEKGKDVELRCDPISGHTALYWYRQSLGQGLEFLIYFQGNSAPDKSGLPSDRFSAERTGGSVSTLTIQRTQQEDSAVYLCASSLDTSYNEQFFGPGTRLTVL.

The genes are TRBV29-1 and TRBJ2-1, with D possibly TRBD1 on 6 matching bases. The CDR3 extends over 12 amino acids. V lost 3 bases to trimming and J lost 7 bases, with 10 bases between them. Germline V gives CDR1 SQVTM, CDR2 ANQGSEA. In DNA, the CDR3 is TGCAGCGTTGAGTACAGGGCTAATGAGCAGTTCTTC. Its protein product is CSVEYRANEQFF.

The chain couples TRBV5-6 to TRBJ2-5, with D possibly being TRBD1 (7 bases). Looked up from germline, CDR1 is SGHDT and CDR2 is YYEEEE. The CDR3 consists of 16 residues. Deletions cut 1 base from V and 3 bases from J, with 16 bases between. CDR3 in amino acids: CASSLWGDSEKETQYF. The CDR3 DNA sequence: TGTGCCAGCAGCTTGTGGGGGGACAGCGAAAAAGAGACCCAGTACTTC.

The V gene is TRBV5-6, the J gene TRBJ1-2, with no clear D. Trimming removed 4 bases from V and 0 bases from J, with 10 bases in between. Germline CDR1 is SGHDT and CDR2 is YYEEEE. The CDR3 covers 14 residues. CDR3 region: CASSPTGTNYGYTF. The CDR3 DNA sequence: TGTGCCAGCAGCCCGACCGGGACTAACTATGGCTACACCTTC.

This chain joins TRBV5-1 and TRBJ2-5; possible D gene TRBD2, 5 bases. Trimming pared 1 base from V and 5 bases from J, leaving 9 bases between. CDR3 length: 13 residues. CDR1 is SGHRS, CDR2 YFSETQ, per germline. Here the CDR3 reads CASSLFGGETQYF. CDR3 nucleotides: TGCGCCAGCAGCTTGTTTGGAGGTGAGACCCAGTACTTC. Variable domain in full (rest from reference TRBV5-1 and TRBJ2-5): KAGVTQTPRYLIKTRGQQVTLSCSPISGHRSVSWYQQTPGQGLQFLFEYFSETQRNKGNFPGRFSGRQFSNSRSEMNVSTLELGDSALYLCASSLFGGETQYFGPGTRLLVL.

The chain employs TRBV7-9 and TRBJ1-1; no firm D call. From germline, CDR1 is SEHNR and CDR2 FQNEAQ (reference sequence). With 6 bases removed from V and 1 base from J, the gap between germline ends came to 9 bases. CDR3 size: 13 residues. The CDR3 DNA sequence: TGTGCCAGCAGACTAGGACCGAACACTGAAGCTTTCTTT. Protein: CASRLGPNTEAFF.

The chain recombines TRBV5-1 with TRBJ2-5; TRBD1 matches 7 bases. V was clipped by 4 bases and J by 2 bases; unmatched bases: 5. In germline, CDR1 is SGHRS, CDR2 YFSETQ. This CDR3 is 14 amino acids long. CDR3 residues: CASSLDRQQETQYF. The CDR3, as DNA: TGCGCCAGCAGCCTGGACAGGCAACAAGAGACCCAGTACTTC.

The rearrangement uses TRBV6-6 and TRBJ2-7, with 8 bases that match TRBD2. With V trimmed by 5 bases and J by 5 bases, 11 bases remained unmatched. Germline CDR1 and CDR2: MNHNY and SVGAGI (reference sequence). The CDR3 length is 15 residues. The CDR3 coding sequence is TGTGCCAGCAGTATCCTTCCCGGGAGGGCCAACGAGCAGTACTTC. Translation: CASSILPGRANEQYF.

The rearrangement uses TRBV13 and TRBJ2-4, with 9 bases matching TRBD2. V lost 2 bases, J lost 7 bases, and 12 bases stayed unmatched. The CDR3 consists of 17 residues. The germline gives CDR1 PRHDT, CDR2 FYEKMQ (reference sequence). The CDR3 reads CASSLNVERGVYNIQYF. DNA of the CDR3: TGTGCCAGCAGCTTAAATGTGGAGCGGGGGGTCTATAACATTCAGTACTTC.

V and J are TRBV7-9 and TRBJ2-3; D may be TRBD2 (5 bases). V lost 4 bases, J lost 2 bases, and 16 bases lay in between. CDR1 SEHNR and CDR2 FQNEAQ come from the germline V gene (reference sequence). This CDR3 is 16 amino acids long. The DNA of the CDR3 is TGTGCCAGCAGCTCCGAGCGGTTACTTGTCACAGATACGCAGTATTTT. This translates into CASSSERLLVTDTQYF.

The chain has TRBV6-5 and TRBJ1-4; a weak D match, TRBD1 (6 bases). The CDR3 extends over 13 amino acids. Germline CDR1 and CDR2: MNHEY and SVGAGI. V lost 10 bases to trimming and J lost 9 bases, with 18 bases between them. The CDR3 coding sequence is TGTGCCACCTCGACAAAACAGGGTCAAAAACTGTTTTTT. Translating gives CATSTKQGQKLFF.

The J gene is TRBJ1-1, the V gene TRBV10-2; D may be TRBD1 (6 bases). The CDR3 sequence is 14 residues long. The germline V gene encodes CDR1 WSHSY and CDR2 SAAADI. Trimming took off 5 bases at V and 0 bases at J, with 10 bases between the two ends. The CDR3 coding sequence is TGCGCCAGCAGTTTTCAGGGGATGAACACTGAAGCTTTCTTT. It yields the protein CASSFQGMNTEAFF.

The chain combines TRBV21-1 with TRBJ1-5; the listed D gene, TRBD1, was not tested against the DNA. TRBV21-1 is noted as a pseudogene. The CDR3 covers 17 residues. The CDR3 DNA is TGTGCCAGCAGCGACAAAGACAGGGAAAGGTTGAGTCAGCCCCAGCATTTT. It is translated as CASSDKDRERLSQPQHF.

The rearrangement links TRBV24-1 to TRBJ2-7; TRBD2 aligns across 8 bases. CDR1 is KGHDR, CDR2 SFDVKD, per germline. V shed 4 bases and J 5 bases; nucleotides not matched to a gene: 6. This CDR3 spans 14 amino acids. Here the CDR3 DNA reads TGTGCCACCAGTGAAGGACTAGCTCGAGACGAGCAGTACTTC. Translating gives CATSEGLARDEQYF.

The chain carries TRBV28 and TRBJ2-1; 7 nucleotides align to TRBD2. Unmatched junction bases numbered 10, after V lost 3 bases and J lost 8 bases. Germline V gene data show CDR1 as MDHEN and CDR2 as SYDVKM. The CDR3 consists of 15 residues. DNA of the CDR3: TGTGCCAGCAGTTTTCCCCCAAGGACTAGAGATGAGCAGTTCTTC. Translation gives CASSFPPRTRDEQFF.

The CDR3 region has the DNA TGTGCCAGCAGCTTGGGGGCCGGGACAGGTCGCTATGGCTACACCTTC. This translates into CASSLGAGTGRYGYTF. The chain is built from TRBV7-9 and TRBJ1-2, with 8 bases fitting TRBD1. The CDR3 has 16 amino acids. V lost 3 bases and J lost 4; bases outside the gene matches: 10. Germline V CDR1 and CDR2: SEHNR, FQNEAQ (reference sequence). The variable domain in full, with the rest retrieved from reference TRBV7-9 and TRBJ1-2, is DTGVSQNPRHKITKRGQNVTFRCDPISEHNRLYWYRQTLGQGPEFLTYFQNEAQLEKSRLLSDRFSAERPKGSFSTLEIQRTEQGDSAMYLCASSLGAGTGRYGYTFGSGTRLTVV.

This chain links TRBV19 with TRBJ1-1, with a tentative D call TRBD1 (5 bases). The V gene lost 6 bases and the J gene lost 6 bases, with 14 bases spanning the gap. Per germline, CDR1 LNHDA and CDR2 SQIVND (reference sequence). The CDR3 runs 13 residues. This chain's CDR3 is CASSWAGVPEAFF. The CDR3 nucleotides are TGTGCCAGTAGCTGGGCGGGGGTCCCTGAAGCTTTCTTT.

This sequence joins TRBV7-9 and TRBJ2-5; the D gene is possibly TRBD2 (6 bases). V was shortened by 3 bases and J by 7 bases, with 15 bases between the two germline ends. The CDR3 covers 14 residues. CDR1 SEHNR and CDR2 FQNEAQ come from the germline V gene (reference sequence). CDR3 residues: CASSLGDSRMTQYF. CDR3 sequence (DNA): TGTGCCAGCAGCTTGGGGGACTCACGGATGACCCAGTACTTC. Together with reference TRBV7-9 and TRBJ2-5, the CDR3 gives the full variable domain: DTGVSQNPRHKITKRGQNVTFRCDPISEHNRLYWYRQTLGQGPEFLTYFQNEAQLEKSRLLSDRFSAERPKGSFSTLEIQRTEQGDSAMYLCASSLGDSRMTQYFGPGTRLLVL.

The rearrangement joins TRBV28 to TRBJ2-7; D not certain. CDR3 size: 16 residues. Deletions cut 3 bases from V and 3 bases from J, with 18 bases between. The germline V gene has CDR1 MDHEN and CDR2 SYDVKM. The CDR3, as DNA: TGTGCCAGCAGTTTTTTGAGCGAAATCCCAAACTACGAGCAGTACTTC. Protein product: CASSFLSEIPNYEQYF.

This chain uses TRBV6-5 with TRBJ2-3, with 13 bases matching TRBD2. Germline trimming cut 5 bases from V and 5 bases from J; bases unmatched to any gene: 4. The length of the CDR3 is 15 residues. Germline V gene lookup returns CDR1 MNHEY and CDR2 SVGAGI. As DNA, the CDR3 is TGTGCCAGCAGTCCCGGGACTAGCGGGAAAGATACGCAGTATTTT. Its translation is CASSPGTSGKDTQYF.